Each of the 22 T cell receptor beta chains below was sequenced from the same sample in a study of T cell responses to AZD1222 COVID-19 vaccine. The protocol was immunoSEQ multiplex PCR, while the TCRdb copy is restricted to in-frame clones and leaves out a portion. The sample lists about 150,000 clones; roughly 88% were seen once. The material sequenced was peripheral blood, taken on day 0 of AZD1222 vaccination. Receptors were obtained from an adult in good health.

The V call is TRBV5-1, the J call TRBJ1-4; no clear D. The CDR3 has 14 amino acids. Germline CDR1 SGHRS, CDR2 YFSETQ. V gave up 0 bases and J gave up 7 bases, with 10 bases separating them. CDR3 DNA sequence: TGCGCCAGCAGCTTGGCCAGGAGTGGTGAAAAACTGTTTTTT. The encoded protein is CASSLARSGEKLFF.

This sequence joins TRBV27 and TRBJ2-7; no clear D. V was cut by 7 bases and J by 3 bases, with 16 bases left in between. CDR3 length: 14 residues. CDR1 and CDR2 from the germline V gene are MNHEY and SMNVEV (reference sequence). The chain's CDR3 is CASMTLTQDYEQYF. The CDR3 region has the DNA TGTGCCAGCATGACATTGACGCAGGACTACGAGCAGTACTTC.

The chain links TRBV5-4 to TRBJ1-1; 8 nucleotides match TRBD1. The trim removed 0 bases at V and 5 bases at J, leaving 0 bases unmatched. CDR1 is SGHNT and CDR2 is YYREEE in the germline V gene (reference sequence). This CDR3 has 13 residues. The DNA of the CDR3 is TGTGCCAGCAGCTTGGGGACAGGGACTGAAGCTTTCTTT. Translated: CASSLGTGTEAFF.

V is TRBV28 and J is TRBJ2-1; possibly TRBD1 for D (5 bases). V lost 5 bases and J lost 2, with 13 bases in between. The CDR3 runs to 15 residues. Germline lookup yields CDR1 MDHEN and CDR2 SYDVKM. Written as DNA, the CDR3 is TGTGCCAGCAGTGGGGCCGGGCCCGCCTACAATGAGCAGTTCTTC. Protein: CASSGAGPAYNEQFF.

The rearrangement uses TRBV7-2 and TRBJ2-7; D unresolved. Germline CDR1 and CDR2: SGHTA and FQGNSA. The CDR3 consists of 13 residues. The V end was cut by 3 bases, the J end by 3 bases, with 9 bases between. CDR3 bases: TGTGCCAGCAGCTTGTTAAACAACTACGAGCAGTACTTC. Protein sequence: CASSLLNNYEQYF.

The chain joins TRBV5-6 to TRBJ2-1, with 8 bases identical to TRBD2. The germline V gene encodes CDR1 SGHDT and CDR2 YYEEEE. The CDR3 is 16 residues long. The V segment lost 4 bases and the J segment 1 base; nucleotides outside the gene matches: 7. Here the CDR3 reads CASSLPGLVSYNEQFF. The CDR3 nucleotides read TGTGCCAGCAGCCTGCCGGGACTAGTATCCTACAATGAGCAGTTCTTC.

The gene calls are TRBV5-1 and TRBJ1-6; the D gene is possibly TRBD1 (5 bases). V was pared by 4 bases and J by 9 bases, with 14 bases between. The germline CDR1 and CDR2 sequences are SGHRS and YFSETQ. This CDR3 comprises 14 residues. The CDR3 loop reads CASSVDRTGSPLHF. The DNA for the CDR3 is TGCGCCAGCAGCGTTGACAGAACGGGTTCACCCCTCCACTTT.

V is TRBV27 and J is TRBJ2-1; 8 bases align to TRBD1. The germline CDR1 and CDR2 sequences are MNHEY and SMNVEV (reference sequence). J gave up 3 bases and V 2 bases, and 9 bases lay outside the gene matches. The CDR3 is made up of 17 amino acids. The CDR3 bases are TGTGCCAGCAGTTTACCATTACCGGGGACAGGCTACAATGAGCAGTTCTTC. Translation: CASSLPLPGTGYNEQFF.

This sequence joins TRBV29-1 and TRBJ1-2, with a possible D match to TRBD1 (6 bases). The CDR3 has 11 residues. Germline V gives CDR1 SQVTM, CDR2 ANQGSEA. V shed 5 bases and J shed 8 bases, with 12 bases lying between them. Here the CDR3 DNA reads TGCAGCGTTACTTCTGGGGGCGGCTACACCTTC. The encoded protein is CSVTSGGGYTF.

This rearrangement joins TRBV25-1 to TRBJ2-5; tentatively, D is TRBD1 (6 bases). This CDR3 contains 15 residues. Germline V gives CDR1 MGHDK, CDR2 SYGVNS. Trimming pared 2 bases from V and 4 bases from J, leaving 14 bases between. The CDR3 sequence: CASSEGTPRGETQYF. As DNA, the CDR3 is TGTGCCAGCAGTGAAGGGACACCACGAGGAGAGACCCAGTACTTC.

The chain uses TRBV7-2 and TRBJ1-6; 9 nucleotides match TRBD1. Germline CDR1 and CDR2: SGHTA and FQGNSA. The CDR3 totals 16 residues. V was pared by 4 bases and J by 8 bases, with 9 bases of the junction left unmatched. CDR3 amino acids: CASSSGTGLLHSPLHF. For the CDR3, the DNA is TGTGCCAGCAGCTCTGGGACAGGGTTGTTACATTCACCCCTCCACTTT.

The CDR3 bases are TGTGCCAGCAGTTTATCAGCGGCGTACGGGGAGCTGTTTTTT. Its protein product is CASSLSAAYGELFF. The V gene is TRBV27, the J gene TRBJ2-2, with a weak D call TRBD2 (5 bases). The germline V gene encodes CDR1 MNHEY and CDR2 SMNVEV (reference sequence). This CDR3 is built from 14 residues. V gave up 0 bases and J gave up 7 bases, with 9 bases separating them.

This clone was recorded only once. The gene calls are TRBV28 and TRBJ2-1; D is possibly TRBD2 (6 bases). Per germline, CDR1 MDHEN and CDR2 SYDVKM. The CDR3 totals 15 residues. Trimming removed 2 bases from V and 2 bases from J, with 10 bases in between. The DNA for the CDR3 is TGTGCCAGCAGTTTAGTGACTAGTCCCTACAATGAGCAGTTCTTC. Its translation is CASSLVTSPYNEQFF.

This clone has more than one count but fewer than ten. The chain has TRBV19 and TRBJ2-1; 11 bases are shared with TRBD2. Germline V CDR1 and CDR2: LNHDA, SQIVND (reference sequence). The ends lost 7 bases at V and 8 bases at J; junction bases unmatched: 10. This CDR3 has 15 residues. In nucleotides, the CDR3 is TGTGCCAGTACTCTAACTAGCGGGAGTGTATATGAGCAGTTCTTC. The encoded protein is CASTLTSGSVYEQFF.

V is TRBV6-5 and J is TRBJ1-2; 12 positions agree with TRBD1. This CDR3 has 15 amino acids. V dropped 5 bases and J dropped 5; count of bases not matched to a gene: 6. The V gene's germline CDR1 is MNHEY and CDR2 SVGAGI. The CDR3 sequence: CASSKGTGGEYGYTF. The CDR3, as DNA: TGTGCCAGCAGTAAGGGGACAGGGGGCGAGTATGGCTACACCTTC.

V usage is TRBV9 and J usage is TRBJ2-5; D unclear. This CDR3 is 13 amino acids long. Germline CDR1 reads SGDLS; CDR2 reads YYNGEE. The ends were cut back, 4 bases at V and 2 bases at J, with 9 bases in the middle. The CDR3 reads CASSTLFQETQYF. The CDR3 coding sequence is TGTGCCAGCAGCACCCTTTTTCAAGAGACCCAGTACTTC.

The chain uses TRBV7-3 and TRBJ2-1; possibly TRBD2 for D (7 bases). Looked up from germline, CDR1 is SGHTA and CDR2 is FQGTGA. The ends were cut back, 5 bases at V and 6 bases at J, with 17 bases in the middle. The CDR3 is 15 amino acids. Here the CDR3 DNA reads TGTGCCAGCAGCGTCCAGGGAGGGGGTTTCAATGAGCAGTTCTTC. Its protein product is CASSVQGGGFNEQFF.

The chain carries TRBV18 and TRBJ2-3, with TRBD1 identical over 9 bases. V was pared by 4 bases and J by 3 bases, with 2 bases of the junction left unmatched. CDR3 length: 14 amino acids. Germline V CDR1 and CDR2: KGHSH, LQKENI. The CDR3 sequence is CASSLDRGTDTQYF. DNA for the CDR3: TGTGCCAGCTCACTTGACAGGGGGACAGATACGCAGTATTTT. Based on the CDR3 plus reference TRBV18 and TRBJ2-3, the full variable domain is NAGVMQNPRHLVRRRGQEARLRCSPMKGHSHVYWYRQLPEEGLKFMVYLQKENIIDESGMPKERFSAEFPKEGPSILRIQQVVRGDSAAYFCASSLDRGTDTQYFGPGTRLTVL.

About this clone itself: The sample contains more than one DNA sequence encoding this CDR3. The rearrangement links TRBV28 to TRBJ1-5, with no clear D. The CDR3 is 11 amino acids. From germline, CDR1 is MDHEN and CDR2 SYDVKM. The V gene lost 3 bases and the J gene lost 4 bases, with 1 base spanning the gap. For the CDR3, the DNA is TGTGCCAGCAGTTTTAATCAGCCCCAGCATTTT. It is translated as CASSFNQPQHF.

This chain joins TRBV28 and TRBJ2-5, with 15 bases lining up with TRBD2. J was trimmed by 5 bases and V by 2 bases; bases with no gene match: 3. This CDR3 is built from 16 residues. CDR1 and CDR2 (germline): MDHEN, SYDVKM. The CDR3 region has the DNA TGTGCCAGCAGTTTAGGACTAGCGGGAGGGTTGGAGACCCAGTACTTC. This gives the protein CASSLGLAGGLETQYF.

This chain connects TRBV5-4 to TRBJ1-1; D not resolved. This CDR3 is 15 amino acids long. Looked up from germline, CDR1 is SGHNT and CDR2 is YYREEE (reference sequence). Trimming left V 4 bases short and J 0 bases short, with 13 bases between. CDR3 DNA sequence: TGTGCCAGCAGCCCTTTCCAGGAGTTGAACACTGAAGCTTTCTTT. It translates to CASSPFQELNTEAFF.

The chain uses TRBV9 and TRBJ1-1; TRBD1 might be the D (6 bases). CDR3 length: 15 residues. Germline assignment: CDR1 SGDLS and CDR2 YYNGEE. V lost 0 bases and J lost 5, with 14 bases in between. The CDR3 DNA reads TGTGCCAGCAGCGTAGTCGGTCAGGGGATGACTGAAGCTTTCTTT. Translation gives CASSVVGQGMTEAFF. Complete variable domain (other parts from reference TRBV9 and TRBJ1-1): DSGVTQTPKHLITATGQRVTLRCSPRSGDLSVYWYQQSLDQGLQFLIQYYNGEERAKGNILERFSAQQFPDLHSELNLSSLELGDSALYFCASSVVGQGMTEAFFGQGTRLTVV.